Following are 7 T cell receptor beta chains from one sample sequenced in a study of blood T cell repertoires in COVID-19. Profiled with immunoSEQ multiplex PCR; TCRdb holds only in-frame clones, not every one. The sample has about 340,000 clones; 75% to 90% are singletons. Sequencing was performed on peripheral blood. These receptors were obtained from a woman between 55 and 75 years old with COVID-19, enrolled during active disease.

The chain employs TRBV5-4 and TRBJ2-7; TRBD2 aligns across 16 bases. V shed 4 bases, J shed 5 bases, and the junction held 6 bases outside the gene matches. The CDR3 loop spans 16 amino acids. Per the germline V gene, CDR1 is SGHNT and CDR2 is YYREEE (reference sequence). The CDR3 loop is CASSAGLAGGLDEQYF. DNA for the CDR3: TGTGCCAGCAGCGCGGGACTAGCGGGGGGGCTTGACGAGCAGTACTTC.

The chain has TRBV9 and TRBJ1-3, with TRBD1 as a possible D gene (6 bases). This CDR3 comprises 16 residues. V lost 0 bases and J lost 0, with 10 bases in between. The germline CDR1 and CDR2 sequences are SGDLS and YYNGEE. CDR3 bases: TGTGCCAGCAGCGTAGAGGGGGAAAGCTCTGGAAACACCATATATTTT. Translated: CASSVEGESSGNTIYF.

This rearrangement joins TRBV19 to TRBJ1-2, with 9 bases aligning to TRBD1. The V gene end was trimmed by 3 bases and the J gene end by 7 bases; junction bases not matched to a gene: 9. CDR3 length equals 15 residues. Germline V CDR1 and CDR2: LNHDA, SQIVND (reference sequence). CDR3 loop: CASSMVEQGALGYTF. CDR3 coding DNA: TGTGCCAGTAGTATGGTCGAACAGGGGGCGCTTGGCTACACCTTC. The complete variable domain, with remaining parts taken from reference TRBV19 and TRBJ1-2, reads DGGITQSPKYLFRKEGQNVTLSCEQNLNHDAMYWYRQDPGQGLRLIYYSQIVNDFQKGDIAEGYSVSREKKESFPLTVTSAQKNPTAFYLCASSMVEQGALGYTFGSGTRLTVV.

The table lists this clone with a few counts. This chain joins TRBV14 and TRBJ2-5; the D is unclear. Germline values: CDR1 SGHDN, CDR2 FVKESK. CDR3 length equals 13 residues. Trimming left V 4 bases short and J 7 bases short, with 13 bases between. The CDR3 here is CASSPPDGGTQYF. The CDR3 region has the DNA TGTGCCAGCAGCCCTCCCGATGGCGGGACCCAGTACTTC.

V and J are TRBV7-2 and TRBJ2-1, with D perhaps matching TRBD1 (6 bases). Per germline, CDR1 SGHTA and CDR2 FQGNSA. The V gene lost 1 base and the J gene lost 8 bases, with 18 bases spanning the gap. The CDR3 loop spans 16 amino acids. The CDR3 loop reads CASSLVGLGGRDEQFF. The CDR3 DNA reads TGTGCCAGCAGCTTAGTGGGCCTAGGGGGTAGGGATGAGCAGTTCTTC.

The chain is built from TRBV6-5 and TRBJ2-1, with 7 nucleotides matching TRBD2. Germline V gives CDR1 MNHEY, CDR2 SVGAGI. Trimming at V came to 8 bases and at J to 7 bases, leaving 8 bases not matched to a gene. The CDR3 covers 13 residues. In DNA, the CDR3 is TGTGCCAGCGGAACTAGCGAACCAAATGAGCAGTTCTTC. It encodes CASGTSEPNEQFF.

This clone was seen more than once but under ten times. V and J are TRBV20-1 and TRBJ1-2; no reliable D call. Germline V lookup: CDR1 DFQATT, CDR2 SNEGSKA (reference sequence). The CDR3 is 12 residues long. Trimming took off 3 bases at V and 7 bases at J, with 12 bases between the two ends. As DNA, the CDR3 is TGCAGTGCTAGTGTTCAGGTTGGTGGCTACACCTTC. As protein: CSASVQVGGYTF.